The 25 T cell receptor beta chains in this list originate from one sample, sequenced in a study of tissue T cells after allogeneic stem cell transplantation. Clones were sequenced by immunoSEQ multiplex PCR, and TCRdb holds only the in-frame ones, with some missing. The sample holds about 4,200 clones, roughly three fifths seen once. As to time point: mouse harvest day 7 after allogeneic transplant. Tail vein injection delivered 10^7 T-cell-depleted bone marrow cells and 10^6 splenic CD5+ T cells. Material for sequencing was spleen. All receptors derive from a female BALB/c mouse given C57BL/6 T cells with graft-versus-host disease after an allogeneic hematopoietic cell transplant.

This clone turned up a few times. Each gene name is a mouse one. The read terminates 1 residue ahead of where the CDR3 ends, so the germline J gene completes it. The rearrangement uses TRBV5 and TRBJ2-5; no clear D. Deletions cut 0 bases from V and 6 bases from J, with 4 bases between. The CDR3 runs 12 residues. Germline CDR1 LGHNA, CDR2 YNLKQL (reference sequence). Partial CDR3 DNA: TGTGCCAGCAGCCAAGACGGGGACACCCAGTAC. Protein sequence: CASSQDGDTQY. The full CDR3 is CASSQDGDTQYF.

Concerning this clone: Mouse gene names apply. The covered CDR3 bases are TGTGCCTGGAGTCCGGGACATCTTTCTGGAAATACGCTCTAT. Translation: CAWSPGHLSGNTLY. The whole CDR3 reads CAWSPGHLSGNTLYF. The chain has TRBV31 and TRBJ1-3; D is possibly TRBD1 (6 bases). The sequence runs out 1 residue before the end of the CDR3; the remainder is reconstructed from the germline J gene. The length of the CDR3 is 15 residues. Looked up from germline, CDR1 is GKSSPN and CDR2 is SITVG. Trimming cost V 1 base and J 0 bases, with 10 bases left between them.

About this clone: Gene names are mouse gene names. The read stops 1 residue short of the end of the CDR3; the missing end is completed from the germline J gene. V is TRBV13-2 and J is TRBJ1-2, with D maybe TRBD1 (5 bases). Deletions cut 2 bases from V and 0 bases from J, with 8 bases between. CDR1 is NNHNN, CDR2 SYGAGS, per germline (reference sequence). The CDR3 is 14 amino acids. The CDR3 bases that were read are TGTGCCAGCGGTGAAGGGGATGCAAACTCCGACTACACC. Translated: CASGEGDANSDYT. The entire CDR3 is CASGEGDANSDYTF.

This clone appeared a few times. Gene names are the mouse ones. From the germline J gene comes the end of the CDR3, since the read stops 1 residue before it. V usage is TRBV2 and J usage is TRBJ1-2; D possibly corresponds to TRBD1 (5 bases). Germline assignment: CDR1 LGHNA and CDR2 YSYQKL. CDR3 length: 13 amino acids. V was cut by 3 bases and J by 6 bases, with 11 bases left in between. The sequenced part of the CDR3 DNA is TGTGCCAGCAGCCATGACAGAGGACCCGACTACACC. This translates into CASSHDRGPDYT. The CDR3 in full is CASSHDRGPDYTF.

This clone appeared once. Mouse names are used for the genes. The CDR3 extends 1 residue past the end of the read, so its final part is completed from the germline J gene. The chain couples TRBV31 to TRBJ2-5, with TRBD2 as a possible D gene (6 bases). CDR1 is GKSSPN and CDR2 is SITVG in the germline V gene. The CDR3 is 13 amino acids. V dropped 0 bases and J dropped 4 bases, with 8 bases sitting between them. The CDR3 is CAWSLLGEDTQYF. The sequenced CDR3 bases are TGTGCCTGGAGTCTACTGGGCGAAGACACCCAGTAC.

Note on this clone: Gene and germline names: mouse. Read sequence stops 1 residue before the CDR3 end, and the germline J gene provides the missing end. The V call is TRBV13-1, the J call TRBJ2-3; TRBD2 matches at 11 bases. This CDR3 contains 16 residues. V gave up 5 bases and J gave up 0 bases; unmatched junction bases: 5. The germline V gene has CDR1 NSHNY and CDR2 SYGAGN. The sequenced CDR3 bases are TGTGCCAGCAGCGGACTGGGGGGCGGGAGTGCAGAAACGCTGTAT. Protein sequence: CASSGLGGGSAETLY. The full CDR3 is CASSGLGGGSAETLYF.

This clone was seen only a few times. The gene names here belong to mouse. From the germline J gene comes the end of the CDR3, since the read stops 1 residue before it. The genes are TRBV2 and TRBJ2-7; D possibly corresponds to TRBD2 (7 bases). Trimming stripped 5 bases from V and 0 bases from J, with 11 bases between. CDR1 and CDR2 (germline): LGHNA, YSYQKL. There are 14 residues in the CDR3. The CDR3 DNA, read in part, is TGTGCCAGCAGCAGGGGGGGGAGCTCCTATGAACAGTAC. It encodes CASSRGGSSYEQY. The entire CDR3 sequence reads CASSRGGSSYEQYF.

Note on this clone: The listed genes are named as in mouse. The missing CDR3 end, 1 residue past where the read stops, is filled in from the germline J gene. The genes are TRBV31 and TRBJ1-3; no clear D. CDR1 is GKSSPN and CDR2 is SITVG in the germline V gene. CDR3 length: 12 amino acids. With 1 base removed from V and 1 base from J, the gap between germline ends came to 2 bases. The sequenced part of the CDR3 DNA is TGTGCCTGGAGTCCATCTGGAAATACGCTCTAT. Protein sequence: CAWSPSGNTLY. The whole CDR3 sequence is CAWSPSGNTLYF.

Concerning this clone: Gene names refer to mouse genes. The CDR3 end lies 1 residue beyond the end of the read and is filled in from the germline J gene. The rearrangement uses TRBV16 and TRBJ1-2; tentatively, D is TRBD1 (6 bases). This CDR3 is 15 amino acids long. V was shortened by 0 bases and J by 2 bases, with 10 bases between the two germline ends. CDR1 SGHSA and CDR2 FRNQAP come from the germline V gene. CDR3 sequence reads: CASSLEGTINSDYTF. The covered CDR3 bases are TGTGCAAGCAGCTTAGAAGGGACAATCAACTCCGACTACACC. Full variable domain (remainder filled in from reference TRBV16 and TRBJ1-2): NAGVIQTPRHKVTGKGQEATLWCEPISGHSAVFWYRQTIVQGLEFLTYFRNQAPIDDSGMPKERFSAQMPNQSHSTLKIQSTQPQDSAVYLCASSLEGTINSDYTFGSGTRLLVI.

To note about this clone: Mouse gene names and germline throughout. The CDR3 goes on 1 residue after the read ends, and that part is filled in from the germline J gene. The chain couples TRBV16 to TRBJ2-7; D might be TRBD1 or TRBD2, each matching 5 bases. CDR1 is SGHSA, CDR2 FRNQAP, per germline. The CDR3 is made up of 13 amino acids. Trimming left V 0 bases short and J 6 bases short, with 9 bases between. The CDR3 DNA, read in part, is TGTGCAAGCAGCTTAGATACGGGGGTTGAACAGTAC. It yields the protein CASSLDTGVEQY. The whole CDR3 protein is CASSLDTGVEQYF.

Comment on this clone: The genes and germline here are from mouse. Coverage ceases 1 residue before the CDR3 finishes, and the germline J gene fills in the end. This chain uses TRBV2 with TRBJ2-3, with a tentative D call TRBD1 (6 bases). Germline CDR1 and CDR2: LGHNA and YSYQKL. The germline V and J ends were trimmed by 8 bases and 0 bases, with 15 bases remaining between them. This CDR3 spans 15 amino acids. CDR3 bases read: TGTGCCAGCCGCAGGGGCAGAACTAGTGCAGAAACGCTGTAT. It codes for CASRRGRTSAETLY. The CDR3 as a whole reads CASRRGRTSAETLYF.

This clone turned up a few times. Mouse names are used for the genes. The CDR3 end lies 1 residue beyond the end of the read and is filled in from the germline J gene. The V and J genes are TRBV29 and TRBJ2-5; 10 bases agree with TRBD2. In germline, CDR1 is MSHET, CDR2 SYDVDS. This CDR3 has 15 amino acids. Trimming took 0 bases from V and 6 from J; bases not matched to a gene: 3. The CDR3 region is CASSLSSGLGDTQYF. The sequenced part of the CDR3 DNA is TGTGCTAGCAGTTTATCCTCGGGACTGGGGGACACCCAGTAC.

This clone came up a few times. Gene names follow the mouse nomenclature. The CDR3 end falls 1 residue outside the read, so it is completed with the germline J gene. This chain joins TRBV26 and TRBJ2-5, with a possible D match to TRBD1 (6 bases). The CDR3 loop spans 14 amino acids. CDR1 is KGHPV and CDR2 is FQNQEV in the germline V gene (reference sequence). Trimming took 4 bases from V and 0 from J, leaving 8 bases between them. The sequenced CDR3 bases are TGTGCCAGCAGTCAGGGGGTTAACCAAGACACCCAGTAC. It codes for CASSQGVNQDTQY. The whole CDR3 protein is CASSQGVNQDTQYF.

In the case of this clone: Gene names refer to mouse genes. With the read ending 1 residue before the CDR3 end, the germline J gene is used to fill in that end. This chain links TRBV23 with TRBJ2-3; the table's D call of TRBD2 was not tested on the DNA. The CDR3 has 18 residues. Germline CDR1 KGHTA, CDR2 FQNQQP. The part of the CDR3 DNA that was read is TGCTCCAGCAGTCAATGGGGAGGGACTGGGGGGGCTGCAGAAACGCTGTAT. It specifies CSSSQWGGTGGAAETLY. The entire CDR3 is CSSSQWGGTGGAAETLYF.

In regard to this clone: Genes and germline are mouse. The DNA ends 1 residue before the CDR3 does, and the rest of the CDR3 is filled in from the germline J gene. The chain recombines TRBV23 with TRBJ1-5. Germline CDR1 KGHTA, CDR2 FQNQQP. The CDR3 has 13 residues. This CDR3 reads CSSSQWGGQAPLF. The sequenced CDR3 bases are TGCTCCAGCAGTCAATGGGGGGGCCAGGCTCCGCTT.

Details on this clone: All gene names here are mouse names. The read ends 1 residue before the CDR3 terminus; that terminus is restored from the germline J gene. The rearrangement uses TRBV4 and TRBJ2-7; 7 bases agree with TRBD1. The CDR3 consists of 14 residues. Per germline, CDR1 LGHDT and CDR2 YNNKQL (reference sequence). V trimming: 4 bases; J trimming: 0 bases; junction bases outside the gene matches: 3. Partial CDR3 DNA: TGTGCCAGCAGCTTCTGGGACAGCTCCTATGAACAGTAC. It translates to CASSFWDSSYEQY. The CDR3 reads in full as CASSFWDSSYEQYF.

This clone ranks as medium-sized. Gene names and germline match the mouse. The read comes to an end 1 residue before the CDR3 does, leaving the germline J gene to fill in the end. The V gene is TRBV29, the J gene TRBJ2-3; a possible D gene is TRBD1 (6 bases). The V end was cut by 3 bases, the J end by 3 bases, with 10 bases between. The germline V gene has CDR1 MSHET and CDR2 SYDVDS. This CDR3 has 14 residues. The sequenced part of the CDR3 DNA is TGTGCTAGCAGTTTTACAGGGAGGGCAGAAACGCTGTAT. It specifies CASSFTGRAETLY. The complete CDR3 protein is CASSFTGRAETLYF.

This clone was seen a handful of times. Gene names follow the mouse nomenclature. The missing CDR3 end, 1 residue past where the read stops, is filled in from the germline J gene. This chain joins TRBV13-1 and TRBJ2-7; 11 bases line up with TRBD2. Germline lookup yields CDR1 NSHNY and CDR2 SYGAGN. The CDR3 extends over 16 amino acids. The J segment lost 2 bases and the V segment lost 0 bases, leaving 4 bases of the junction unmatched. The chain's CDR3 is CASSDARDWGTYEQYF. CDR3 DNA (partial): TGTGCCAGCAGTGATGCAAGGGACTGGGGGACCTATGAACAGTAC.

This clone was found a few times. Mouse names are used for the genes. The read stops 1 residue short of the end of the CDR3; the missing end is completed from the germline J gene. The rearrangement joins TRBV3 to TRBJ1-3, with D possibly TRBD1 on 6 matching bases. CDR3 length: 14 amino acids. The V gene lost 7 bases and the J gene lost 0 bases, with 10 bases spanning the gap. Per germline, CDR1 SNHLY and CDR2 FYNGKV (reference sequence). The sequenced part of the CDR3 DNA is TGTGCCAGCACGGGACAAAATTCTGGAAATACGCTCTAT. This translates into CASTGQNSGNTLY. The entire CDR3 reads CASTGQNSGNTLYF.

On this clone itself: Gene and germline names: mouse. The read terminates 1 residue ahead of where the CDR3 ends, so the germline J gene completes it. Other DNA variants within this sample encode the same CDR3. This chain joins TRBV26 and TRBJ2-7; TRBD2 is a possible D gene (6 bases). Germline V gives CDR1 KGHPV, CDR2 FQNQEV (reference sequence). The V gene lost 0 bases and the J gene lost 4 bases, with 7 bases spanning the gap. This CDR3 is 13 amino acids long. The part of the CDR3 DNA that was read is TGTGCCAGCAGTCTGTCGGGGGGTTATGAACAGTAC. It encodes CASSLSGGYEQY. The entire CDR3 protein is CASSLSGGYEQYF. Variable domain in full (rest from reference TRBV26 and TRBJ2-7): NSKVIQTPRYLVKGQGQKAKMRCIPEKGHPVVFWYQQNKNNEFKFLINFQNQEVLQQIDMTEKRFSAECPSNSPCSLEIQSSEAGDSALYLCASSLSGGYEQYFGPGTRLTVL.

Concerning this clone itself: Germline and genes: mouse. CDR3 DNA, as far as it was read: TGTGCCAGCGGTTCTGGGATTTCTGGAAATACGCTCTAT. This codes for CASGSGISGNTLY. The whole CDR3 region reads CASGSGISGNTLYF. The rearrangement joins TRBV26 to TRBJ1-3; D is undetermined. The DNA ends 1 residue before the CDR3 does, and the rest of the CDR3 is filled in from the germline J gene. The germline V gene encodes CDR1 KGHPV and CDR2 FQNQEV (reference sequence). The CDR3 loop spans 14 amino acids. The ends were cut back, 8 bases at V and 0 bases at J, with 11 bases in the middle.

Comments on this clone: Genes here carry mouse names. Read sequence stops 1 residue before the CDR3 end, and the germline J gene provides the missing end. The chain has TRBV26 and TRBJ1-6, with TRBD1 matching over 9 bases. TRBJ1-6 is classed as an ORF, of uncertain function. This CDR3 region has 14 residues. V shed 4 bases, J shed 7 bases, and the junction held 2 bases outside the gene matches. The germline V gene has CDR1 KGHPV and CDR2 FQNQEV (reference sequence). The DNA read from the CDR3 is TGTGCCAGCAGTCGGACAGGGGTGAATTCGCCCCTCTAC. The encoded protein is CASSRTGVNSPLY. The whole CDR3 protein is CASSRTGVNSPLYF.

Regarding this clone: Gene names follow the mouse nomenclature. The read finishes 1 residue shy of the CDR3 end, and the germline J gene is used to complete it. The gene calls are TRBV13-1 and TRBJ2-5, with 9 nucleotides matching TRBD1. The CDR3 is 15 amino acids. The germline gives CDR1 NSHNY, CDR2 SYGAGN. The V segment lost 2 bases and the J segment 2 bases; nucleotides outside the gene matches: 3. The CDR3 region is CASSDWGQGQDTQYF. The CDR3 DNA, read in part, is TGTGCCAGCAGTGACTGGGGACAGGGCCAAGACACCCAGTAC.

Turning to this clone: Each gene name is a mouse one. The read ends 1 residue shy of where the CDR3 ends; the end is completed using the germline J gene. This chain connects TRBV31 to TRBJ2-1, with 14 bases that match TRBD2. Germline values: CDR1 GKSSPN, CDR2 SITVG. CDR3 length: 15 amino acids. Trimming took 5 bases from V and 3 from J; bases not matched to a gene: 3. The CDR3 bases that were read are TGTGCCTGGGATGGGACTGGGGGGGCCTATGCTGAGCAGTTC. It is translated as CAWDGTGGAYAEQF. The complete CDR3 sequence is CAWDGTGGAYAEQFF.

This clone was picked up a small number of times. Mouse names are used for the genes. The read ends 1 residue shy of where the CDR3 ends; the end is completed using the germline J gene. The rearrangement joins TRBV13-1 to TRBJ2-5, with 11 positions matching TRBD2. Germline V gene sequence: CDR1 NSHNY, CDR2 SYGAGN. V trimming: 3 bases; J trimming: 3 bases; junction bases outside the gene matches: 3. The CDR3 is made up of 15 amino acids. The CDR3 here is CASSARLGGQDTQYF. CDR3 DNA, as far as it was read: TGTGCCAGCAGTGCCCGACTGGGGGGGCAAGACACCCAGTAC.